This is a list of T cell receptor beta chains from one sample in a study of T cells in Graves' hyperthyroidism and ophthalmopathy. MiXCR, run by TCRdb on the multiplex PCR reads, gives a single entry per CDR3 protein. The data hold about 640,000 distinct CDR3 sequences, with around 15% observed a single time. Sequencing was done on a sample of blood. These receptors were collected from a woman aged 50 to 65 with Graves' ophthalmopathy. CDR3s include the opening cysteine and the closing phenylalanine or tryptophan. Each record gives: clone size, J gene, D gene, V gene, CDR3 protein, CDR3 DNA. A D gene is named only where the DNA matches it firmly. Some rows mark clone size as missing; the rest say once, few, many or name a class of expanded clone.

many,TRBJ1-3,NA,TRBV29-1,CSVELWGSGNTIYF,TGCAGCGTTGAACTTTGGGGTTCTGGAAACACCATATATTTT
NA,TRBJ2-5,TRBD1,TRBV18,CASSPRKPGQGALETQYF,TGTGCCAGCTCACCCAGAAAACCGGGACAGGGGGCTTTGGAGACCCAGTACTTC
few,TRBJ2-7,NA,TRBV14,CASSPFRPGIEQYF,TGTGCCAGCAGCCCGTTCAGACCGGGGATCGAGCAGTACTTC
many,TRBJ2-7,NA,TRBV6-2/TRBV6-3,CASRVGQTYEQYF,TGTGCCAGCAGGGTGGGACAAACCTACGAGCAGTACTTC
many,TRBJ2-5,TRBD2,TRBV20-1,CSAISGNNQETQYF,TGCAGTGCTATTAGCGGGAATAATCAAGAGACCCAGTACTTC
many,TRBJ2-3,NA,TRBV24-1,CATSGGATDTQYF,TGTGCCACTAGTGGGGGGGCGACAGATACGCAGTATTTT
few,TRBJ2-1,TRBD2,TRBV28,CASSPTSGLSSYNEQFF,TGTGCCAGCAGCCCCACTAGCGGCCTTAGCTCCTACAATGAGCAGTTCTTC
many,TRBJ2-5,TRBD2,TRBV7-9,CASSTPLGGSSETQYF,TGTGCCAGCAGCACACCGCTTGGCGGGAGCAGTGAGACCCAGTACTTC
few,TRBJ2-5,NA,TRBV5-1,CASFGGETQYF,TGCGCCAGCTTCGGGGGAGAGACCCAGTACTTC
few,TRBJ2-5,TRBD1,TRBV15,CATSSDRVTQYF,TGTGCCACCAGCTCGGACAGGGTGACACAGTACTTC
many,TRBJ1-2,NA,TRBV15,CATSRERDTLPNYGYTF,TGTGCCACCAGCAGAGAGCGGGACACATTACCCAACTATGGCTACACCTTC
NA,TRBJ2-2,NA,TRBV12-3/TRBV12-4,CASRHRVFAGELFF,TGTGCCAGCAGGCACAGGGTTTTCGCCGGGGAGCTGTTTTTT
few,TRBJ2-7,NA,TRBV19,CASSLGSLTLTYEQYF,TGTGCCAGTAGCCTTGGGAGCCTTACCTTAACCTACGAGCAGTACTTC
NA,TRBJ1-1,NA,TRBV6-6,CASSYSAVGAFF,TGTGCCAGCAGTTACTCTGCAGTTGGAGCTTTCTTT
NA,TRBJ2-7,TRBD1,TRBV28,CASSYRDRRTYEQYF,TGTGCCAGCAGTTACCGGGACAGGAGGACCTACGAGCAGTACTTC
few,TRBJ2-7,TRBD1,TRBV25-1,CASSVSGTGLYEQYF,TGTGCCAGCAGTGTTAGTGGGACAGGCCTTTACGAGCAGTACTTC
few,TRBJ1-3,NA,TRBV9,CASSQQVAGNTIYF,TGTGCCAGCAGCCAGCAGGTTGCTGGAAACACCATATATTTT
many,TRBJ2-7,NA,TRBV30,CAWSVSVNEQYF,TGTGCCTGGAGTGTTTCCGTTAATGAGCAGTACTTC
many,TRBJ2-1,TRBD2,TRBV28,CASSSATSGTWEFF,TGTGCCAGCAGTTCCGCGACTAGCGGGACCTGGGAGTTCTTC
NA,TRBJ2-1,TRBD1,TRBV3-1,CASSYVTGTGVVLGYNEQFF,TGTGCCAGCAGCTACGTCACCGGGACAGGGGTAGTATTAGGCTACAATGAGCAGTTCTTC
many,TRBJ2-7,TRBD2,TRBV29-1,CSVAGVAYEQYF,TGCAGCGTAGCGGGAGTAGCCTACGAGCAGTACTTC
many,TRBJ2-1,NA,TRBV20-1,CSATAGTLNEQFF,TGCAGTGCTACGGCGGGAACGTTAAATGAGCAGTTCTTC